A single sample is the source of the 23 T cell receptor beta chains below, sequenced in a study of cytomegalovirus exposure and HLA in healthy donors. Primers for the PCR totalled 60 Vbeta and 13 Jbeta. Libraries were prepared by immunoSEQ multiplex PCR; TCRdb keeps only in-frame clonotypes and omits some of them. The table records about 190,000 clones, 75% to 90% of them present only once. The sample was PBMCs. The origin of the receptors is a woman aged 45-65 years in good health and CMV-seropositive.

V usage is TRBV30 and J usage is TRBJ2-3, with TRBD2 matching over 13 bases. The CDR3 is made up of 18 amino acids. Germline V CDR1 and CDR2: GTSNPN, SVGIG (reference sequence). The V gene end was trimmed by 3 bases and the J gene end by 6 bases; junction bases not matched to a gene: 15. DNA of the CDR3: TGTGCCTGGAGACCGAGTCCCGGACTAGCGGGGGCCGGGGATACGCAGTATTTT. Translated: CAWRPSPGLAGAGDTQYF. Complete variable domain (other parts from reference TRBV30 and TRBJ2-3): SQTIHQWPATLVQPVGSPLSLECTVEGTSNPNLYWYRQAAGRGLQLLFYSVGIGQISSEVPQNLSASRPQDRQFILSSKKLLLSDSGFYLCAWRPSPGLAGAGDTQYFGPGTRLTVL.

This rearrangement joins TRBV18 to TRBJ2-5; TRBD1 matches at 10 bases. The CDR3 length is 14 residues. In germline, CDR1 is KGHSH, CDR2 LQKENI. The V segment lost 6 bases and the J segment 5 bases; nucleotides outside the gene matches: 6. CDR3: CASSKDRGQETQYF. Here the CDR3 DNA reads TGTGCCAGCTCTAAAGACAGGGGGCAGGAGACCCAGTACTTC. Full variable domain (missing parts from reference TRBV18 and TRBJ2-5): NAGVMQNPRHLVRRRGQEARLRCSPMKGHSHVYWYRQLPEEGLKFMVYLQKENIIDESGMPKERFSAEFPKEGPSILRIQQVVRGDSAAYFCASSKDRGQETQYFGPGTRLLVL.

The genes are TRBV6-1 and TRBJ2-6; no clear D gene. There are 12 residues in the CDR3. V lost 10 bases and J 4 bases, leaving 8 bases between the germline ends. Germline V gives CDR1 MNHNS, CDR2 SASEGT. CDR3 protein: CATARGANVLTF. The DNA for the CDR3 is TGTGCCACCGCTCGGGGGGCCAACGTCCTGACTTTC.

Only one count was recorded for this clone. V gene TRBV28 combines with J gene TRBJ2-7; D may be TRBD1 (6 bases). V was clipped by 11 bases and J by 0 bases, with 14 bases between them. The CDR3 is made up of 13 amino acids. Germline CDR1 and CDR2: MDHEN and SYDVKM. DNA for the CDR3: TGTGCCGCAGTGGACAGTTCCTCCTACGAGCAGTACTTC. Encoded protein: CAAVDSSSYEQYF. Full variable domain (remainder filled in from reference TRBV28 and TRBJ2-7): DVKVTQSSRYLVKRTGEKVFLECVQDMDHENMFWYRQDPGLGLRLIYFSYDVKMKEKGDIPEGYSVSREKKERFSLILESASTNQTSMYLCAAVDSSSYEQYFGPGTRLTVT.

V gene TRBV5-4 combines with J gene TRBJ2-5, with 7 nucleotides matching TRBD1. The CDR3 has 15 residues. Germline assignment: CDR1 SGHNT and CDR2 YYREEE (reference sequence). J gave up 1 base and V 3 bases, and 6 bases lay outside the gene matches. The CDR3 reads CASSSSGGTQETQYF. For the CDR3, the DNA is TGTGCCAGCAGCTCCTCAGGGGGTACCCAAGAGACCCAGTACTTC.

The chain recombines TRBV7-9 with TRBJ1-6; 7 bases match TRBD1. Germline CDR1 and CDR2: SEHNR and FQNEAQ (reference sequence). The V gene end was trimmed by 4 bases and the J gene end by 7 bases; junction bases not matched to a gene: 4. The CDR3 extends over 14 amino acids. CDR3 DNA sequence: TGTGCCAGCAGCTCCCAGGACAGGAATTCACCCCTCCACTTT. Translating gives CASSSQDRNSPLHF.

This clone was seen just once. The chain couples TRBV9 to TRBJ2-5, with a possible D match to TRBD2 (6 bases). The germline gives CDR1 SGDLS, CDR2 YYNGEE. The CDR3 is 14 residues long. V was trimmed by 1 base and J by 7 bases, leaving 14 bases between them. CDR3 protein: CASSVSGDRGTQYF. DNA for the CDR3: TGTGCCAGCAGCGTATCGGGGGATCGGGGGACCCAGTACTTC.

The CDR3 loop reads CASSLGLAAQALDTQYF. The CDR3 DNA reads as TGCGCCAGCAGCTTGGGACTAGCGGCACAGGCCCTAGATACGCAGTATTTT. This chain connects TRBV5-1 to TRBJ2-3, with 9 bases identical to TRBD2. The CDR3 contains 17 residues. V shed 0 bases and J 5 bases; nucleotides not matched to a gene: 10. Germline CDR1 reads SGHRS; CDR2 reads YFSETQ. Full variable domain (rest looked up from reference TRBV5-1 and TRBJ2-3): KAGVTQTPRYLIKTRGQQVTLSCSPISGHRSVSWYQQTPGQGLQFLFEYFSETQRNKGNFPGRFSGRQFSNSRSEMNVSTLELGDSALYLCASSLGLAAQALDTQYFGPGTRLTVL.

The V gene is TRBV18, the J gene TRBJ2-7, with D possibly matching TRBD2 (6 bases). The CDR3 is made up of 14 amino acids. The germline V gene has CDR1 KGHSH and CDR2 LQKENI. V dropped 2 bases and J dropped 5 bases, with 13 bases sitting between them. The CDR3 nucleotides read TGTGCCAGCTCACCAAGAGGACTACAAAACGAGCAGTACTTC. As protein: CASSPRGLQNEQYF.

This chain links TRBV4-3 with TRBJ1-5, with 8 bases identical to TRBD1. From germline, CDR1 is LGHNA and CDR2 YSLEER. CDR3 length: 18 residues. The trim removed 0 bases at V and 3 bases at J, leaving 10 bases unmatched. CDR3: CASSQDLAPGGLNQPQHF. CDR3 coding DNA: TGCGCCAGCAGCCAAGATTTAGCTCCAGGGGGCCTCAATCAGCCCCAGCATTTT.

The V call is TRBV19, the J call TRBJ2-3; 12 nucleotides match TRBD2. Germline V gene sequence: CDR1 LNHDA, CDR2 SQIVND (reference sequence). The CDR3 loop spans 17 amino acids. The trim removed 5 bases at V and 6 bases at J, leaving 12 bases unmatched. The CDR3 DNA reads as TGTGCCAGTAGTTTTCTAGCGGGGGGGCGTTCGCGGGATACGCAGTATTTT. This gives the protein CASSFLAGGRSRDTQYF.

The chain has TRBV11-3 and TRBJ2-2, with 8 bases identical to TRBD2. J gave up 4 bases and V 6 bases, and 4 bases lay outside the gene matches. The germline gives CDR1 SGHNT, CDR2 YENEEA. The CDR3 extends over 14 amino acids. The CDR3 loop reads CASRPSGSTGELFF. CDR3 nucleotides: TGTGCCAGCAGGCCTAGCGGGTCCACCGGGGAGCTGTTTTTT.

V is TRBV19 and J is TRBJ2-3; no firm D call. The CDR3 spans 14 residues. Trimming pared 9 bases from V and 4 bases from J, leaving 17 bases between. Germline CDR1 reads LNHDA; CDR2 reads SQIVND (reference sequence). DNA of the CDR3: TGTGCCAGCCGTGCAACCCTGGGCCCAGATACGCAGTATTTT. It specifies CASRATLGPDTQYF.

The chain uses TRBV7-9 and TRBJ1-2; TRBD1 is a possible D gene (5 bases). Germline V gene data show CDR1 as SEHNR and CDR2 as FQNEAQ (reference sequence). CDR3 length equals 14 residues. The V end lost 4 bases, the J end lost 0 bases, and 9 bases lay between the germline ends. This CDR3 reads CASSSTTANYGYTF. The CDR3 DNA reads TGTGCCAGCAGCTCTACGACAGCTAACTATGGCTACACCTTC.

This sequence joins TRBV27 and TRBJ2-1; TRBD1 matches at 10 bases. The CDR3 sequence is 16 residues long. The germline V gene has CDR1 MNHEY and CDR2 SMNVEV (reference sequence). Unmatched junction bases numbered 3, after V lost 3 bases and J lost 1 base. CDR3 residues: CASSLGQGMSYNEQFF. As DNA, the CDR3 is TGTGCCAGCAGTTTGGGACAGGGGATGTCCTACAATGAGCAGTTCTTC.

This clone was observed a handful of times. The chain uses TRBV20-1 and TRBJ2-5; D uncertain. V was trimmed by 6 bases and J by 8 bases, leaving 10 bases between them. This CDR3 contains 10 residues. CDR1 and CDR2 (germline): DFQATT, SNEGSKA (reference sequence). The CDR3 loop reads CSAKFGTQYF. The CDR3 nucleotides read TGCAGTGCGAAGTTCGGTACCCAGTACTTC.

Here the CDR3 reads CASSNPRGGYTF. The CDR3 DNA sequence: TGTGCCAGTAGTAATCCCAGGGGAGGCTACACCTTC. The chain links TRBV19 to TRBJ1-2, with TRBD1 as a possible D gene (6 bases). V was shortened by 4 bases and J by 8 bases, with 11 bases between the two germline ends. CDR3 length equals 12 residues. CDR1 LNHDA and CDR2 SQIVND come from the germline V gene (reference sequence).

The rearrangement links TRBV5-1 to TRBJ2-6; 9 bases map to TRBD1. V was clipped by 7 bases and J by 4 bases; unmatched bases: 9. Germline CDR1 reads SGHRS; CDR2 reads YFSETQ. This CDR3 spans 16 amino acids. The CDR3 spells CASANRGLRGANVLTF. CDR3 sequence (DNA): TGCGCCAGCGCGAACAGGGGGCTGCGGGGGGCCAACGTCCTGACTTTC.

The chain joins TRBV6-5 to TRBJ2-3; no firm D call. Germline assignment: CDR1 MNHEY and CDR2 SVGAGI. The CDR3 has 12 amino acids. With 5 bases removed from V and 10 bases from J, the gap between germline ends came to 13 bases. The CDR3 nucleotides read TGTGCCAGCAGTCTCTTCGGGTCTCCGCAGTATTTT. It codes for CASSLFGSPQYF.

This clone showed up just a few times. The chain joins TRBV5-1 to TRBJ2-7; TRBD1 aligns across 9 bases. The V and J ends lost 3 bases and 2 bases, in that order; junction bases with no gene match: 3. Germline V gives CDR1 SGHRS, CDR2 YFSETQ. The CDR3 totals 14 residues. This CDR3 reads CASSYRQGAYEQYF. In nucleotides, the CDR3 is TGCGCCAGCAGCTATCGACAGGGGGCCTACGAGCAGTACTTC. Filled out from reference TRBV5-1 and TRBJ2-7, the complete variable domain reads KAGVTQTPRYLIKTRGQQVTLSCSPISGHRSVSWYQQTPGQGLQFLFEYFSETQRNKGNFPGRFSGRQFSNSRSEMNVSTLELGDSALYLCASSYRQGAYEQYFGPGTRLTVT.

This clone was recorded a few times. This chain uses TRBV30 with TRBJ2-7; 9 bases fit TRBD1. Germline loops: CDR1 GTSNPN, CDR2 SVGIG (reference sequence). The CDR3 spans 15 residues. The V and J ends lost 2 bases and 4 bases, in that order; junction bases with no gene match: 9. CDR3 in DNA: TGTGCCTGGAGTACCGGGACAGGGATTTTTTACGAGCAGTACTTC. It encodes CAWSTGTGIFYEQYF.

The table lists this clone with a few counts. The rearrangement links TRBV18 to TRBJ2-7; D possibly corresponds to TRBD1 (6 bases). V gave up 4 bases and J gave up 5 bases, with 18 bases separating them. The CDR3 runs 15 residues. In germline, CDR1 is KGHSH, CDR2 LQKENI. The DNA for the CDR3 is TGTGCCAGCTCACAACGGGGACAACTGCCTCACGAGCAGTACTTC. Translated, it gives CASSQRGQLPHEQYF.

V is TRBV7-6 and J is TRBJ1-2, with D possibly TRBD1 on 5 matching bases. Germline assignment: CDR1 SGHVS and CDR2 FNYEAQ. This CDR3 spans 16 amino acids. The V gene lost 0 bases and the J gene lost 0 bases, with 11 bases spanning the gap. The chain's CDR3 is CASSLAGGYTNYGYTF. The CDR3 DNA is TGTGCCAGCAGCTTAGCTGGGGGGTATACTAACTATGGCTACACCTTC.